This T cell receptor (beta chain) was profiled in a study of CD8 T cells in Susac syndrome. Reverse transcription of roughly 0.5 to 1 ug RNA used random hexamers. TCR beta CDR3 was amplified by immunoSEQ covering 54 Vbeta and 13 Jbeta. TCRdb analysed the immunoSEQ multiplex PCR reads with MiXCR anew, one entry per CDR3 protein. The sample holds 180,000 or so distinct CDR3 sequences, 90% to 95% seen once. Healthy donors formed controls matched for age and sex. While CD8+ and CD4+ T cells were isolated negatively, TEMRA cells were enriched by FACS. The CDR3 extends over 16 amino acids. V lost 5 bases and J lost 3, with 18 bases in between. Per germline, CDR1 MNHNY and CDR2 SVGAGI (reference sequence).

The chain is built from TRBV6-6 and TRBJ2-3; tentatively, D is TRBD2 (7 bases). The specimen sequenced was CD4+ T cells from PBMCs. The sequence was collected from a human donor in good health. The CDR3 protein is CASSAGATLKTDTQYF. The CDR3 DNA reads as TGTGCCAGCAGTGCGGGGGCAACACTTAAGACAGATACGCAGTATTTT.